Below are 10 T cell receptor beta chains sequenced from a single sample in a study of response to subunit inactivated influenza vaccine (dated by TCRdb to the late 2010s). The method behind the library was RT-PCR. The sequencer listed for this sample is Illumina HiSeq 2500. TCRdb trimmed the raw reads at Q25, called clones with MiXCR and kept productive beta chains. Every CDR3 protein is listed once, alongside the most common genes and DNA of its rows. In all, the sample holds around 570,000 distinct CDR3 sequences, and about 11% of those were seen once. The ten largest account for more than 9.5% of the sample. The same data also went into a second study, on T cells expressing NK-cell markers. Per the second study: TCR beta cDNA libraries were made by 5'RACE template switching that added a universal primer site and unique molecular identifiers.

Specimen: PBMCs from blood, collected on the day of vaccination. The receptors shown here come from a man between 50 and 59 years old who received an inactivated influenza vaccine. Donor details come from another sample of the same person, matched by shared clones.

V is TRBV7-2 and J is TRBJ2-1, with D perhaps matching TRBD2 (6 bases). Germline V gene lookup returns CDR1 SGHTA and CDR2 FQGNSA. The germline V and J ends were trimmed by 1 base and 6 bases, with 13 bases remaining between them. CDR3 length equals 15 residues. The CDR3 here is CASSLGLARGNEQFF. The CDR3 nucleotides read TGTGCCAGCAGCTTAGGCCTAGCGAGGGGCAATGAGCAGTTCTTC.

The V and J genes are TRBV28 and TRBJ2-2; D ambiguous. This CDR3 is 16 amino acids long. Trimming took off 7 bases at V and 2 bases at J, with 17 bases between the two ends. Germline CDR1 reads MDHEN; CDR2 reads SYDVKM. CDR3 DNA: TGTGCCAGCAAGCGACCGGGCGCTAAAAACACCGGGGAGCTGTTTTTT. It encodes CASKRPGAKNTGELFF.

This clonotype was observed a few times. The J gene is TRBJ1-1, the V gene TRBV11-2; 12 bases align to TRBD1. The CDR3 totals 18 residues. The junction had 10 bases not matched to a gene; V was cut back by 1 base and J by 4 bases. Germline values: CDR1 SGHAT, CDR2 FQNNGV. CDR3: CASSLGVAGQGASTEAFF. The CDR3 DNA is TGTGCCAGCAGCTTAGGAGTCGCGGGACAGGGGGCGAGCACTGAAGCTTTCTTT.

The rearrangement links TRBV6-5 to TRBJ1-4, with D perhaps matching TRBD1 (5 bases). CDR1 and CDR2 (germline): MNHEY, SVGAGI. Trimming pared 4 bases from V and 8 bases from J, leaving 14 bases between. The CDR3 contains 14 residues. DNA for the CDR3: TGTGCCAGCAGTTCTGGGGAGGGGTCGGAAAAACTGTTTTTT. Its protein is CASSSGEGSEKLFF.

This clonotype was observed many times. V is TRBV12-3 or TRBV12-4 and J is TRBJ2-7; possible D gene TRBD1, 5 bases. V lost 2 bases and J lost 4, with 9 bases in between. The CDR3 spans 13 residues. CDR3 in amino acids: CASSLQDIYEQYF. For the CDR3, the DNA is TGTGCCAGCAGTTTACAGGACATATACGAGCAGTACTTC.

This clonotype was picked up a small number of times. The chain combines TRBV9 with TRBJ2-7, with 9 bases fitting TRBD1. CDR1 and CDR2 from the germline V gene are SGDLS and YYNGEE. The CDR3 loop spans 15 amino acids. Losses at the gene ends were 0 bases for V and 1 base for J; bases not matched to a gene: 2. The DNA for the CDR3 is TGTGCCAGCAGCGTAGGACAGGGGGTTTCCTACGAGCAGTACTTC. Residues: CASSVGQGVSYEQYF.

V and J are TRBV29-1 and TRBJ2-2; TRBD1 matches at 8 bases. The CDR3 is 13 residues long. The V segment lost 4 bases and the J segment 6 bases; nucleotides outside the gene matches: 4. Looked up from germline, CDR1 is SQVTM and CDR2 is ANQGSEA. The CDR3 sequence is CSVVQGASGELFF. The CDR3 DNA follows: TGCAGCGTTGTCCAGGGGGCTTCCGGGGAGCTGTTTTTT.

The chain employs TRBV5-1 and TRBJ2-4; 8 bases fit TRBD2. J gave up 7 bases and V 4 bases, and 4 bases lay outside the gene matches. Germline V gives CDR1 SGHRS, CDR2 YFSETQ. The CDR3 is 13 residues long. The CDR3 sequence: CASSPGGVNIQYF. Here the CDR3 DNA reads TGCGCCAGCAGCCCGGGGGGGGTGAACATTCAGTACTTC.

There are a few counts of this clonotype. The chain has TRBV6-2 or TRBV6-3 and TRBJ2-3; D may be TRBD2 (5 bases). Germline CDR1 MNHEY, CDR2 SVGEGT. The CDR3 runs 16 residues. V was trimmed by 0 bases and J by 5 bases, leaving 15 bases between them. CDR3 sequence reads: CASSYSRGRSEDTQYF. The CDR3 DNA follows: TGTGCCAGCAGTTACTCTCGAGGGAGAAGCGAAGATACGCAGTATTTT.

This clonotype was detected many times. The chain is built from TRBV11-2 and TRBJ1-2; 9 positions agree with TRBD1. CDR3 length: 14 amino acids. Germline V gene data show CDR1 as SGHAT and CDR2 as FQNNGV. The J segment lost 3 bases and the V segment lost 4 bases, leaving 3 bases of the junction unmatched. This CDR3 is CASSSGQGDYGYTF. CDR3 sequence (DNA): TGTGCCAGCAGCTCGGGACAGGGTGACTATGGCTACACCTTC.